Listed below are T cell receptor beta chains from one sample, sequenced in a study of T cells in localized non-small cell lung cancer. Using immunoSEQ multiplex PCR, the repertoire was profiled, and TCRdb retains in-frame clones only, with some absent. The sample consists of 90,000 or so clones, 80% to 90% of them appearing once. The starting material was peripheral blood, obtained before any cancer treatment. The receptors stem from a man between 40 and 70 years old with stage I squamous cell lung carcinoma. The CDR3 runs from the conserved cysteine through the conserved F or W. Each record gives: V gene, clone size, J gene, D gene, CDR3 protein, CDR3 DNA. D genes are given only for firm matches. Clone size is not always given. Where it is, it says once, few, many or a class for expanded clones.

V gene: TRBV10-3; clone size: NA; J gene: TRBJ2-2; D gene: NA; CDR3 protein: CAISHQEPNTGELFF; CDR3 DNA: TGTGCCATCAGTCACCAGGAACCGAACACCGGGGAGCTGTTTTTT
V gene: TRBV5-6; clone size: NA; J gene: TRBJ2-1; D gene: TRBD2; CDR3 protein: CASRVAGGPYEQFF; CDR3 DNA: TGTGCCAGCAGGGTAGCGGGGGGGCCCTATGAGCAGTTCTTC
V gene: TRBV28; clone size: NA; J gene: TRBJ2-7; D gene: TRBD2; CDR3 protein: CASIGTSGHYEQYF; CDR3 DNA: TGTGCCAGCATTGGGACTAGCGGCCACTACGAGCAGTACTTC
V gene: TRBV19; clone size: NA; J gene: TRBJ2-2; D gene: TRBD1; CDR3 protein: CASGTGGLGELFF; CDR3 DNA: TGTGCCAGTGGGACAGGGGGCTTGGGGGAGCTGTTTTTT
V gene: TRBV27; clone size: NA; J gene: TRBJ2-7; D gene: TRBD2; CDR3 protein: CASSRRGSSYEQYF; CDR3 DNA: TGTGCCAGCAGTCGGCGGGGGAGCTCCTACGAGCAGTACTTC
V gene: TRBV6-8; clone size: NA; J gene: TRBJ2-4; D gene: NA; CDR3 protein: CASKIKNRPLEGIQYF; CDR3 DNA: TGTGCCAGCAAGATCAAGAACAGGCCTCTCGAGGGCATTCAGTACTTC
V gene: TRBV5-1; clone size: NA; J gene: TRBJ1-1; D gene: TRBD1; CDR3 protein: CASSFRQGESTEAFF; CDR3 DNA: TGCGCCAGCAGCTTCCGACAGGGGGAATCCACTGAAGCTTTCTTT
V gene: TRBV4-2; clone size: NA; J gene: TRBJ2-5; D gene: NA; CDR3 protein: CASSQGGGGQETQYF; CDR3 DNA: TGTGCCAGCAGCCAAGGAGGAGGGGGCCAAGAGACCCAGTACTTC
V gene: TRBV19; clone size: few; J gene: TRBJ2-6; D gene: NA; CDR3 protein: CASRTNDAAGANVLTF; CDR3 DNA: TGTGCCAGTAGAACCAACGACGCCGCTGGGGCCAACGTCCTGACTTTC
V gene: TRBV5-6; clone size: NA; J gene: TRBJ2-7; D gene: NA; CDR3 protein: CASSPITDRSSYEQYF; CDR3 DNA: TGTGCCAGCAGCCCTATTACAGACAGGTCTTCCTACGAGCAGTACTTC
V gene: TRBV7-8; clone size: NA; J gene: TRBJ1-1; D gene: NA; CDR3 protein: CASSLGARAPREAFF; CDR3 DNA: TGTGCCAGCAGCTTAGGTGCCAGGGCCCCGCGTGAAGCTTTCTTT
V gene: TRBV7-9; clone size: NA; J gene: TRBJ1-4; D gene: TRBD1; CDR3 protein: CASSTGVWEKLFF; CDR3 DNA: TGTGCCAGCAGCACAGGGGTGTGGGAAAAACTGTTTTTT
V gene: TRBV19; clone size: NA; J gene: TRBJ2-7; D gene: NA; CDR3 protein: CASSISPNRERHYEQYF; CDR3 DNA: TGTGCCAGTAGTATATCCCCAAACAGGGAAAGGCACTACGAGCAGTACTTC
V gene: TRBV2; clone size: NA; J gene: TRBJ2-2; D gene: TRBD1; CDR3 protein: CASRRQGTANTGELFF; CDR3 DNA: TGTGCCAGCAGGCGACAGGGGACAGCGAACACCGGGGAGCTGTTTTTT
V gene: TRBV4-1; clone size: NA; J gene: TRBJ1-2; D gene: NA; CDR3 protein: CASSQEGPYKGVYGYTF; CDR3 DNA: TGCGCCAGCAGCCAAGAAGGGCCTTACAAGGGGGTCTATGGCTACACCTTC
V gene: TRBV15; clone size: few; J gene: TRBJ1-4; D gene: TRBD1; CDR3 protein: CATRPGQGRGKLFF; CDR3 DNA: TGTGCCACCCGCCCGGGACAGGGCCGGGGAAAACTGTTTTTT
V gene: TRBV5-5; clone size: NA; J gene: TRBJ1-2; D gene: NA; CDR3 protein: CASSLAGLYGYTF; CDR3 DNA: TGTGCCAGCAGCTTGGCCGGGCTGTATGGCTACACCTTC
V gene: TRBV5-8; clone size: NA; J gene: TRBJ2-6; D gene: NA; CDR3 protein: CASSMRGFGANVLTF; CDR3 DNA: TGTGCCAGCAGCATGAGGGGTTTCGGGGCCAACGTCCTGACTTTC
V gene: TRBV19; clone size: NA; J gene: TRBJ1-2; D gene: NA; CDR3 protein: CASSRAIRPNYGYTF; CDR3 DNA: TGTGCCAGTAGTAGGGCCATAAGACCTAACTATGGCTACACCTTC
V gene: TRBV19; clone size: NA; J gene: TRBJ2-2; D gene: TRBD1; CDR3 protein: CASDKTGGTGTGELFF; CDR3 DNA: TGTGCCAGTGATAAGACAGGGGGCACGGGCACCGGGGAGCTGTTTTTT
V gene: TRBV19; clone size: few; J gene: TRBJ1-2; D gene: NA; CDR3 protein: CASSIGGGGYTF; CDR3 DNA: TGTGCCAGTAGTATTGGGGGAGGCGGCTACACCTTC
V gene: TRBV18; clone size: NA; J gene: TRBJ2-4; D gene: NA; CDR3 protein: CASSPPAVAKNIQYF; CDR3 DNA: TGTGCCAGCTCACCACCGGCGGTAGCCAAAAACATTCAGTACTTC
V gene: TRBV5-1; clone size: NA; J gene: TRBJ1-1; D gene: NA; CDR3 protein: CASSSPGATEAFF; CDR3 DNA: TGCGCCAGCAGCTCCCCAGGGGCCACTGAAGCTTTCTTT
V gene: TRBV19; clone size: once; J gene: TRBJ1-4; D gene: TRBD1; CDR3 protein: CASTPTGGYGKLFF; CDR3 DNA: TGTGCCAGTACCCCTACAGGGGGTTATGGAAAACTGTTTTTT
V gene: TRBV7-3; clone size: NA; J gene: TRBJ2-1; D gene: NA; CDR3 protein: CASSLMEWDEQFF; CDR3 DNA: TGTGCCAGCAGCTTAATGGAGTGGGATGAGCAGTTCTTC
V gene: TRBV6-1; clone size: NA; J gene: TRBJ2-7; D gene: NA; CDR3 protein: CASSVRDGAYEQYF; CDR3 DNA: TGTGCCAGCAGCGTCCGGGACGGAGCCTACGAGCAGTACTTC
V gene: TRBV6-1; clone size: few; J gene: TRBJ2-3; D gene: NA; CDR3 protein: CASGGLTDTQYF; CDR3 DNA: TGTGCCAGCGGGGGGCTCACAGATACGCAGTATTTT
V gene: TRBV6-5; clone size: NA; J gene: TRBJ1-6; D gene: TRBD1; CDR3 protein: CASRPGQGSSPLHF; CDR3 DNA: TGTGCCAGCAGGCCGGGACAGGGTAGTTCACCCCTCCACTTT
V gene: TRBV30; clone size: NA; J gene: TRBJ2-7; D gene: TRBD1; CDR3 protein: CAWGKQGVLYF; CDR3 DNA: TGTGCCTGGGGGAAACAGGGGGTTTTGTACTTC
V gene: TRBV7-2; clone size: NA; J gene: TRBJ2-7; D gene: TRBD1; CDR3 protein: CARPGQGAYEQYF; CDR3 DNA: TGTGCCAGACCGGGACAGGGGGCGTACGAGCAGTACTTC
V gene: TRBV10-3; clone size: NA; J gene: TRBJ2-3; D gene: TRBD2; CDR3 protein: CASAPSGVPDTQYF; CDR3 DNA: TGTGCCTCTGCCCCTAGCGGGGTCCCAGATACGCAGTATTTT